The 24 T cell receptor beta chains in this list originate from one sample, sequenced in a study of OX40 agonist ivuxolimab in advanced cancers. Some clones are missing from TCRdb's copy, which holds only in-frame ones; the method was immunoSEQ multiplex PCR. The repertoire consists of tens of thousands of clones, with 80% to 90% occurring once and the leading ten covering around 2%. Sample: CD4+ or CD8+ T cells sorted from blood, taken in a trial of the OX40 agonist ivuxolimab. These receptors came from an adult with an advanced solid tumor such as melanoma, head and neck, liver or kidney cancer.

This chain joins TRBV27 and TRBJ2-3; D unclear. CDR1 is MNHEY, CDR2 SMNVEV, per germline (reference sequence). Deletions cut 10 bases from V and 0 bases from J, with 14 bases between. This CDR3 is built from 14 residues. The CDR3 spells CATSRSASTDTQYF. The CDR3 DNA is TGTGCCACCTCCAGGTCCGCTAGCACAGATACGCAGTATTTT.

This CDR3 is CASSLATGLPYNEQFF. CDR3 coding DNA: TGCGCCAGCAGCTTGGCCACAGGGCTCCCCTACAATGAGCAGTTCTTC. The V and J genes are TRBV5-1 and TRBJ2-1; weak D call: TRBD1 (6 bases). Between the trimmed V and J ends, which lost 0 bases and 2 bases, there was a span of 12 bases. The CDR3 is 16 amino acids. Germline lookup yields CDR1 SGHRS and CDR2 YFSETQ.

Here the CDR3 DNA reads TGTGCCAGCAGCCCTCTCGACAGGGGCGGCTACACCTTC. It encodes CASSPLDRGGYTF. The rearrangement uses TRBV6-5 and TRBJ1-2; 8 nucleotides agree with TRBD1. The ends lost 6 bases at V and 8 bases at J; junction bases unmatched: 8. CDR1 MNHEY and CDR2 SVGAGI come from the germline V gene. The CDR3 has 13 residues.

This clone was seen a few times. This chain joins TRBV18 and TRBJ1-2; TRBD1 might be the D (6 bases). With 3 bases removed from V and 1 base from J, the gap between germline ends came to 12 bases. This CDR3 comprises 15 residues. Germline-derived CDR1 and CDR2 are KGHSH and LQKENI. CDR3 DNA: TGTGCCAGCTCACCCCTCGGGGGCAGTAACTATGGCTACACCTTC. Protein: CASSPLGGSNYGYTF.

The chain links TRBV6-1 to TRBJ2-5; TRBD1 might be the D (5 bases). Germline V gives CDR1 MNHNS, CDR2 SASEGT. V was shortened by 4 bases and J by 4 bases, with 19 bases between the two germline ends. The CDR3 runs 16 residues. The CDR3 loop is CASSGHSRWGRETQYF. The CDR3 region has the DNA TGTGCCAGCAGTGGACATTCTCGGTGGGGCAGAGAGACCCAGTACTTC.

J is TRBJ1-5 and V is TRBV6-4; D not certain. The CDR3 covers 13 residues. CDR1 is MRHNA, CDR2 SNTAGT, per germline. Trimming cost V 5 bases and J 7 bases, with 12 bases left between them. In DNA form, the CDR3 reads TGTGCCAGCAGTCCCGATGAGAGGCAGCCCCAGCATTTT. This codes for CASSPDERQPQHF.

This clone was seen at least ten times. J is TRBJ1-5 and V is TRBV2; the D gene is possibly TRBD1 (5 bases). Trimming left V 2 bases short and J 12 bases short, with 23 bases between. Germline V CDR1 and CDR2: SNHLY, FYNNEI. The CDR3 length is 16 residues. This CDR3 is CASSEYSRAEDSNQHF. The CDR3 nucleotides are TGTGCCAGCAGTGAATACTCCAGGGCAGAGGATAGTAACCAGCATTTT.

There are a few counts of this clone. The chain has TRBV11-1 and TRBJ1-2, with a possible D match to TRBD1 (6 bases). The germline V gene encodes CDR1 SGHAT and CDR2 FQDESV (reference sequence). The CDR3 covers 14 residues. The V and J ends lost 5 bases and 3 bases respectively, with 13 bases between them. CDR3 loop: CASSPRRQDYGYTF. The CDR3, as DNA: TGTGCCAGCAGCCCACGCAGACAGGACTATGGCTACACCTTC.

The chain recombines TRBV5-6 with TRBJ1-1, with D maybe TRBD1 (6 bases). The germline V gene encodes CDR1 SGHDT and CDR2 YYEEEE. The CDR3 is 13 residues long. V gave up 5 bases and J gave up 4 bases, with 12 bases separating them. DNA of the CDR3: TGTGCCAGCAGGCCACAGGGAGGCACTGAAGCTTTCTTT. Translated, it gives CASRPQGGTEAFF.

In this sample, this clone turned up once. The chain is built from TRBV15 and TRBJ2-3, with D unclear. Germline CDR1 and CDR2: LNHNV and YYDKDF (reference sequence). Trimming pared 0 bases from V and 4 bases from J, leaving 5 bases between. CDR3 length: 13 amino acids. This chain's CDR3 is CATSRDRADTQYF. As DNA, the CDR3 is TGTGCCACCAGCAGAGATCGGGCAGATACGCAGTATTTT.

The chain uses TRBV11-3 and TRBJ2-2; possible D gene TRBD1, 6 bases. Germline V gene data show CDR1 as SGHNT and CDR2 as YENEEA. The V end was cut by 5 bases, the J end by 7 bases, with 11 bases between. The CDR3 extends over 13 amino acids. The CDR3 region is CASSGTRLGELFF. CDR3 nucleotide sequence: TGTGCCAGCAGCGGGACACGGCTCGGGGAGCTGTTTTTT.

The chain's CDR3 is CASSKGTSGYKGELFF. The CDR3 region has the DNA TGTGCCAGCAGCAAAGGAACTAGCGGTTATAAGGGGGAGCTGTTTTTT. The gene calls are TRBV21-1 and TRBJ2-2; the DNA was not compared with TRBD2, the D call given in the table. TRBV21-1 is a recognized pseudogene. CDR3 size: 16 residues.

This chain connects TRBV19 to TRBJ2-2, with D possibly TRBD2 on 5 matching bases. CDR1 and CDR2 from the germline V gene are LNHDA and SQIVND (reference sequence). The V end was cut by 3 bases, the J end by 4 bases, with 15 bases between. CDR3 size: 16 residues. Here the CDR3 DNA reads TGTGCCAGTAGTATTTCCGAGGGTGTGGGCACCGGGGAGCTGTTTTTT. It is translated as CASSISEGVGTGELFF. Based on the CDR3 plus reference TRBV19 and TRBJ2-2, the full variable domain is DGGITQSPKYLFRKEGQNVTLSCEQNLNHDAMYWYRQDPGQGLRLIYYSQIVNDFQKGDIAEGYSVSREKKESFPLTVTSAQKNPTAFYLCASSISEGVGTGELFFGEGSRLTVL.

This clone appeared a few times. This chain links TRBV5-4 with TRBJ1-2; possibly TRBD1 for D (6 bases). The CDR3 has 15 amino acids. The V gene lost 3 bases and the J gene lost 1 base, with 13 bases spanning the gap. Germline loops: CDR1 SGHNT, CDR2 YYREEE (reference sequence). Here the CDR3 reads CASSYNREGNYGYTF. CDR3 DNA sequence: TGTGCCAGCAGCTATAACAGGGAGGGTAACTATGGCTACACCTTC.

There are many counts of this clone. This CDR3 is CASSSLTGSYNSPLHF. CDR3 coding DNA: TGCGCCAGCAGCTCCCTAACGGGCTCCTATAATTCACCCCTCCACTTT. The chain joins TRBV5-1 to TRBJ1-6; D gene ambiguous. V dropped 3 bases and J dropped 0 bases, with 10 bases sitting between them. The CDR3 consists of 16 residues. CDR1 is SGHRS and CDR2 is YFSETQ in the germline V gene.

Remarks on this clone: A junction boundary mismatches the germline segment, possibly from a read error. This sequence joins TRBV7-7 and TRBJ2-1; the D is unclear. Per germline, CDR1 SSHAT and CDR2 FNYEAQ (reference sequence). The length of the CDR3 is 14 residues. The CDR3 sequence is CASSLSSAYNEQFF. The CDR3 bases are TGTGCTAGCAGCTTGAGTTCGGCCTACAATGAGCAGTTCTTC.

Comments on this clone: A read error may produce the germline difference seen at one junction end. The chain combines TRBV6-4 with TRBJ2-7; 9 nucleotides agree with TRBD1. The germline V gene has CDR1 MRHNA and CDR2 SNTAGT. The CDR3 covers 15 residues. The CDR3 region is CASSGDREISHEQYF. The CDR3 DNA sequence: TGTGCCAGCAGTGGGGACAGGGAAATCTCCCACGAGCAGTACTTC.

The chain has TRBV28 and TRBJ1-2; 8 nucleotides agree with TRBD1. V shed 4 bases and J 11 bases; nucleotides not matched to a gene: 12. CDR1 and CDR2 (germline): MDHEN, SYDVKM. The CDR3 contains 14 residues. CDR3 DNA: TGTGCCAGCAGTTCCGCCGGGACAGGCGGCGGGTACACCTTC. Translation gives CASSSAGTGGGYTF.

This chain links TRBV9 with TRBJ2-1, with 9 bases matching TRBD1. This CDR3 contains 14 residues. Germline V gene sequence: CDR1 SGDLS, CDR2 YYNGEE. After removal of 4 bases from V and 8 bases from J, the junction contained 7 bases not matched to a gene. CDR3 nucleotides: TGTGCCAGCAGCCCGATACAGGGGGCCTATGAGCAGTTCTTC. Its translation: CASSPIQGAYEQFF.

This sequence joins TRBV2 and TRBJ1-2, with a tentative D call TRBD1 (5 bases). Germline CDR1 SNHLY, CDR2 FYNNEI. The CDR3 consists of 15 residues. Between the trimmed V and J ends, which lost 2 bases and 4 bases, there was a span of 14 bases. The CDR3 coding sequence is TGTGCCAGCAGTGAAAGAGATACGGGGGGCTATGGCTACACCTTC. Protein: CASSERDTGGYGYTF.

The chain combines TRBV5-1 with TRBJ2-3; the D call may be TRBD1 or TRBD2 (5 bases each). V was cut by 0 bases and J by 5 bases, with 7 bases left in between. Germline V gene data show CDR1 as SGHRS and CDR2 as YFSETQ. CDR3 length: 13 amino acids. CDR3 loop: CASSLAGQDTQYF. The CDR3 nucleotides are TGCGCCAGCAGCTTGGCGGGGCAAGATACGCAGTATTTT.

The chain uses TRBV9 and TRBJ2-7; D remains ambiguous. CDR3 size: 14 residues. Germline V gene sequence: CDR1 SGDLS, CDR2 YYNGEE. Between the trimmed V and J ends, which lost 5 bases and 1 base, there was a span of 13 bases. CDR3 residues: CASSLDGRSYEQYF. DNA for the CDR3: TGTGCCAGCAGTCTGGACGGACGTTCCTACGAGCAGTACTTC.

The chain combines TRBV19 with TRBJ1-5, with D tentatively TRBD1 (5 bases). This CDR3 region has 14 residues. With 8 bases removed from V and 3 bases from J, the gap between germline ends came to 14 bases. In germline, CDR1 is LNHDA, CDR2 SQIVND (reference sequence). Written as DNA, the CDR3 is TGTGCCAGTGTTCCGGGACGGTACAATCAGCCCCAGCATTTT. Protein sequence: CASVPGRYNQPQHF.

The chain couples TRBV9 to TRBJ1-6; 7 nucleotides match TRBD1. The CDR3 has 16 residues. Trimming removed 0 bases from V and 7 bases from J; junction bases left unmatched: 7. Germline-derived CDR1 and CDR2 are SGDLS and YYNGEE. Here the CDR3 reads CASSVGSQQGNSPLHF. The CDR3 nucleotides read TGTGCCAGCAGCGTAGGGTCCCAACAGGGGAATTCACCCCTCCACTTT.